This record concerns one T cell receptor beta chain sequence. Generated by immunoSEQ multiplex PCR, the TCRdb table keeps only in-frame clones and is missing some. The sample has about 44,000 clones, roughly 90% seen once. This entry belongs to a study of T cell changes during pregnancy in multiple sclerosis. The specimen was CD4+ T cells from peripheral blood mononuclear cells, collected in the first trimester of pregnancy. The TCR comes from a female donor with multiple sclerosis, enrolled in a pregnancy study.

CDR3 nucleotide sequence: TGTGCCAGTAGTATTGGCGGGAGAGGTAGGTACGAGCAGTACTTC. This gives the protein CASSIGGRGRYEQYF. The chain has TRBV19 and TRBJ2-7; 7 bases fit TRBD2. The CDR3 contains 15 residues. Trimming removed 3 bases from V and 4 bases from J; junction bases left unmatched: 9. Germline V gene data show CDR1 as LNHDA and CDR2 as SQIVND (reference sequence).